This T cell receptor (beta chain) was recorded in a study of blood T cells in healthy people across ages. V was trimmed by 3 bases and J by 5 bases, leaving 11 bases between them. The CDR3 is made up of 14 amino acids. Germline CDR1 and CDR2: MDHEN and SYDVKM. Primed by a sample-barcoded 5' primer and a J-beta primer mix, a second PCR proceeded for roughly 7 to 12 cycles. TCRdb re-derived calls from the 5' RACE reads in MiXCR, one entry per CDR3 protein. The sample lists about 600,000 distinct CDR3 sequences; around 50% were seen once. Only a few counts were recorded for this clonotype. The source of this sequence is an older man in good health. The specimen sequenced was blood. J is TRBJ2-4 and V is TRBV28; D is ambiguous. The CDR3 region has the DNA TGTGCCAGCAGTTTCTCAGGCAGACAAAACATTCAGTACTTC. Amino acids: CASSFSGRQNIQYF.